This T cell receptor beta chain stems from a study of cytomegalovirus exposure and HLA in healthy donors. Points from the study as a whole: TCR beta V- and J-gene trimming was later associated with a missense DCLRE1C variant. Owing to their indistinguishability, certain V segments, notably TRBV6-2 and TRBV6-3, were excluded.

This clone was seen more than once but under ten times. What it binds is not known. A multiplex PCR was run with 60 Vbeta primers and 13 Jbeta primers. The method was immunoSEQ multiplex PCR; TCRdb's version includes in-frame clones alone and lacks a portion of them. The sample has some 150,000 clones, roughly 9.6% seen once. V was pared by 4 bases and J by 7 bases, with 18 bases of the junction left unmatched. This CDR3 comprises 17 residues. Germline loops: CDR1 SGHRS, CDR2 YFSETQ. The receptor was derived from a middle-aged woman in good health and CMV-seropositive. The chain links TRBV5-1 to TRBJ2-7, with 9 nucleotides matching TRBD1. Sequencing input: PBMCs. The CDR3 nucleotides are TGCGCCAGCAGCCCGGTCCCCTCGGGACAGGGAGTCGGGGAGCAGTACTTC. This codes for CASSPVPSGQGVGEQYF.